This TCR beta chain comes out of a study of cytomegalovirus exposure and HLA in healthy donors. General study points: TCR beta V- and J-gene trimming was later associated with a missense DCLRE1C variant.

To note about this clone: Its antigen remains unknown.

The PCR contained 60 Vbeta and 13 Jbeta primers. Data came from immunoSEQ multiplex PCR; TCRdb stores just in-frame clones and leaves some out. Of 200,000 or so clones listed, around 75% were seen once; the top ten hold around 6.1%. The CDR3 runs 18 residues. Looked up from germline, CDR1 is MGHRA and CDR2 is YSYEKL. V was clipped by 0 bases and J by 5 bases, with 22 bases between them. The sequence was collected from a young woman in good health and CMV-seropositive. Sequenced material: PBMCs. The V and J genes are TRBV4-1 and TRBJ1-1; D possibly corresponds to TRBD1 (5 bases). For the CDR3, the DNA is TGCGCCAGCAGCCAAGAGAGACAGCCATCCCTCGGGCAGACTGAAGCTTTCTTT. Encoded protein: CASSQERQPSLGQTEAFF.